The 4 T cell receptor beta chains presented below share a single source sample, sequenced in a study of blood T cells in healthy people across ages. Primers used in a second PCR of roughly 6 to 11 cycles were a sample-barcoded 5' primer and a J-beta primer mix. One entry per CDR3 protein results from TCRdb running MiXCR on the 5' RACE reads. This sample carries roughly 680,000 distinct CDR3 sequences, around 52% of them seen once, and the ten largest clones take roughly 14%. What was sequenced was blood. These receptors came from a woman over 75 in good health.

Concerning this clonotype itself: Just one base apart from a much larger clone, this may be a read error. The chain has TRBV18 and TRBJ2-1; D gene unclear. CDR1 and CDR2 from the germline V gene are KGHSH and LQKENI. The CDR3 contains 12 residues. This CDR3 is CASPPRKNEQFF. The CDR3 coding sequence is TGTGCCAGCCCACCTCGTAAGAATGAGCAGTTCTTC.

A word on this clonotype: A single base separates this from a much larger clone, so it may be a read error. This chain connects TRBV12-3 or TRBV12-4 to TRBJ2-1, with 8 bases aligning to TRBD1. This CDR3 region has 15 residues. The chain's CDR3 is CASILGQGRSNEQSF. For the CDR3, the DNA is TGTGCCAGCATTTTAGGACAGGGCCGATCCAATGAGCAGTCCTTC.

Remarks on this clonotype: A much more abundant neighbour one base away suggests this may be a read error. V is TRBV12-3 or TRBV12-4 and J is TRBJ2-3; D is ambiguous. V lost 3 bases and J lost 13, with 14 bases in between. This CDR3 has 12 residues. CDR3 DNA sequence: TGTGCCAGCAGTTTTTATGAGGAGAGGAAGTATTTT. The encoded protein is CASSFYEERKYF.

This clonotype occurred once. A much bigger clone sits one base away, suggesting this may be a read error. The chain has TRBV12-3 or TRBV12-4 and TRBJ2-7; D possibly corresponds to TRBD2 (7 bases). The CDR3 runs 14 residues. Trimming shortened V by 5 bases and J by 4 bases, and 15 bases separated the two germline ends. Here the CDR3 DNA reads TGTGCCAGCAGTCGGACTAGGGGGAGGTACGAGCAGTACTTC. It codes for CASSRTRGRYEQYF.